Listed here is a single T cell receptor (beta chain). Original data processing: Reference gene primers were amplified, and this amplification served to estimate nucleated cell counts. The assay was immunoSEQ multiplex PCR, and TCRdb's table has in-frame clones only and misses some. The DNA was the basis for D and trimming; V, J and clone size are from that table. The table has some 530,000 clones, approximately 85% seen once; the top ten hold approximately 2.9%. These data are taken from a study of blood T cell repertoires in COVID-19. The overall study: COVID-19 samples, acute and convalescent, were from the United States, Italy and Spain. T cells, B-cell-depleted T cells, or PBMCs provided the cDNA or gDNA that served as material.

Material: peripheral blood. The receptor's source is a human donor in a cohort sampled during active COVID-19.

The chain's CDR3 is CASSGLNSPLHF. CDR3 sequence (DNA): TGTGCCAGCAGCGGACTAAATTCACCCCTCCACTTT. This chain uses TRBV7-3 with TRBJ1-6; D gene unclear. The CDR3 is 12 residues long. The germline V and J ends were trimmed by 5 bases and 7 bases, with 6 bases remaining between them. CDR1 and CDR2 from the germline V gene are SGHTA and FQGTGA.